The following is a T cell receptor beta chain sequence with its context. In the source study's methods: Amplification of reference gene primers provided the estimated nucleated cell counts. The protocol was immunoSEQ multiplex PCR, while the TCRdb copy is restricted to in-frame clones and leaves out a portion. That table furnishes V, J and clone size, whereas the DNA furnished D and trimming. The data show around 59,000 clones, roughly 88% seen once. These data originate in a study of blood T cell repertoires in COVID-19. The CDR3 runs 16 residues. With V trimmed by 3 bases and J by 6 bases, 10 bases remained unmatched. The germline CDR1 and CDR2 sequences are SGDLS and YYNGEE.

This sequence was found in a man in his fifties or sixties with acute or convalescent COVID-19. The material sequenced was peripheral blood. The rearrangement uses TRBV9 and TRBJ1-1; 11 bases align to TRBD1. The DNA of the CDR3 is TGTGCCAGCAGCGCCGGGACAGGGGGTTTTTTGCCTGAAGCTTTCTTT. It translates to CASSAGTGGFLPEAFF.